Below, 22 T cell receptor beta chains from the same sample are listed, as sequenced in a study of T cells in women clearing cervical HPV infection. Here immunoSEQ multiplex PCR was the method, and the copy in TCRdb shows in-frame clones only, minus some. This listing includes fewer than 30,000 clones. Sequenced sample: blood buffy coat. The receptors here all came from a woman between 18 and 70 years old with a cervical HPV16 infection that either progressed to CIN3+ or cleared (not recorded which).

Concerning this clone itself: The read ends 3 residues shy of where the CDR3 ends; the end is completed using the germline J gene. The rearrangement joins TRBV7-9 to TRBJ1-2, with TRBD1 matching over 7 bases. CDR1 SEHNR and CDR2 FQNEAQ come from the germline V gene (reference sequence). The CDR3 sequence is 15 residues long. The chain's CDR3 is CASSPWTGPDNDYTF. CDR3 bases read: TGTGCCAGCAGCCCCTGGACAGGCCCCGACAATGAC.

A note on this clone: The CDR3 end falls 3 residues outside the read, so it is completed with the germline J gene. The chain links TRBV18 to TRBJ1-4, with a weak D call TRBD1 (5 bases). The CDR3 length is 14 residues. Germline values: CDR1 KGHSH, CDR2 LQKENI. CDR3 DNA, as far as it was read: TGTGCCAGCTCACCGTCCTCTGGGGCCAACGTA. Residues: CASSPSSGANV. In full, the CDR3 is CASSPSSGANVLFF.

Of note for this clone: The read comes to an end 3 residues before the CDR3 does, leaving the germline J gene to fill in the end. The chain combines TRBV5-1 with TRBJ1-1; the D gene is possibly TRBD1 (5 bases). V was shortened by 0 bases and J by 2 bases, with 14 bases between the two germline ends. Germline V gives CDR1 SGHRS, CDR2 YFSETQ. The CDR3 totals 16 residues. CDR3 loop: CASSLVAGRGNTEAFF. Incomplete CDR3 DNA: TGCGCCAGCAGCTTGGTGGCAGGGAGGGGTAACACTGAA.

Comment on this clone: The CDR3 extends 3 residues past the end of the read, so its final part is completed from the germline J gene. The V gene is TRBV7-9, the J gene TRBJ2-7; 8 nucleotides match TRBD1. This CDR3 contains 15 residues. In germline, CDR1 is SEHNR, CDR2 FQNEAQ (reference sequence). V trimming: 2 bases; J trimming: 5 bases; junction bases outside the gene matches: 8. CDR3 bases read: TGTGCCAGCAGCTTATTCCCGACAGGGGCCCACGAG. Translating it yields CASSLFPTGAHE. The CDR3 in full is CASSLFPTGAHEQYF.

As regards this clone: Read sequence stops 3 residues before the CDR3 end, and the germline J gene provides the missing end. The chain combines TRBV20-1 with TRBJ2-4; 8 nucleotides match TRBD1. CDR3 length equals 16 residues. After removal of 2 bases from V and 4 bases from J, the junction contained 10 bases not matched to a gene. In germline, CDR1 is DFQATT, CDR2 SNEGSKA (reference sequence). The sequenced part of the CDR3 DNA is TGCAGTGCTAGATTGGGGCAGGGGGCGAGTAAAAACATT. It codes for CSARLGQGASKNI. The complete CDR3 protein is CSARLGQGASKNIQYF.

On this clone itself: The observed sequence ends 3 residues before the CDR3 terminus, with the missing tail filled in from the germline J gene. The chain is built from TRBV19 and TRBJ1-5; D perhaps matches TRBD1 (6 bases). The V gene lost 0 bases and the J gene lost 2 bases, with 14 bases spanning the gap. The CDR3 loop spans 17 amino acids. CDR1 and CDR2 (germline): LNHDA, SQIVND (reference sequence). CDR3 in amino acids: CASSIDHRVWRNQPQHF. The DNA read from the CDR3 is TGTGCCAGTAGTATAGACCACAGGGTTTGGCGCAATCAGCCC.

A word on this clone: The read ends 3 residues before the CDR3 terminus; that terminus is restored from the germline J gene. V gene TRBV5-1 combines with J gene TRBJ1-1; 7 positions match TRBD1. Germline assignment: CDR1 SGHRS and CDR2 YFSETQ. CDR3 length: 15 amino acids. V lost 4 bases, J lost 5 bases, and 11 bases stayed unmatched. The sequenced part of the CDR3 DNA is TGCGCCAGCAGCCAGCCAGACAGGGTCGGAACTGAA. Translated: CASSQPDRVGTE. The full CDR3 is CASSQPDRVGTEAFF.

The CDR3 spells CASSHLKKGAVPGEKLFF. The CDR3 DNA, read in part, is TGCGCCAGCAGCCACCTCAAGAAGGGGGCCGTCCCAGGGGAAAAA. The gene calls are TRBV4-1 and TRBJ1-4; TRBD1 matches 7 bases. The CDR3 is cut off 3 residues early in the read; its end comes from the germline J gene. The CDR3 runs 18 residues. Germline-derived CDR1 and CDR2 are MGHRA and YSYEKL. With 3 bases clipped from V and 8 bases from J, the junction kept 18 bases outside the gene matches.

To note about this clone: The read halts 3 residues ahead of the CDR3 end, with the missing end drawn from the germline J gene. The chain recombines TRBV2 with TRBJ2-7; 9 nucleotides align to TRBD1. V dropped 8 bases and J dropped 3; count of bases not matched to a gene: 8. The germline V gene encodes CDR1 SNHLY and CDR2 FYNNEI. CDR3 length: 14 amino acids. The part of the CDR3 DNA that was read is TGTGCCAGCGTCCGGGACAGGGCCTTCTACGAG. It encodes CASVRDRAFYE. The CDR3 in its entirety is CASVRDRAFYEQYF.

Points on this clone: The CDR3 goes on 3 residues after the read ends, and that part is filled in from the germline J gene. This same CDR3 is encoded by further DNA sequences in the sample. J is TRBJ1-3 and V is TRBV29-1, with 7 bases that match TRBD1. V dropped 3 bases and J dropped 2; count of bases not matched to a gene: 1. The CDR3 runs to 13 residues. The germline gives CDR1 SQVTM, CDR2 ANQGSEA. CDR3 sequence reads: CSVDTGAGNTIYF. The CDR3 DNA, read in part, is TGCAGCGTTGACACAGGGGCTGGAAACACC.

In the case of this clone: The read terminates 3 residues before the CDR3 end, so the remaining end is supplied by the germline J gene. The chain joins TRBV5-1 to TRBJ2-3, with 11 bases matching TRBD2. V lost 0 bases, J lost 4 bases, and 4 bases stayed unmatched. The germline CDR1 and CDR2 sequences are SGHRS and YFSETQ. The CDR3 is made up of 16 amino acids. Incomplete CDR3 DNA: TGCGCCAGCAGCTTGGGGGGGACTAGCGGTGCAGATACG. Protein sequence: CASSLGGTSGADT. The whole CDR3 protein reads CASSLGGTSGADTQYF.

A note on this clone: The observed sequence ends 3 residues before the CDR3 terminus, with the missing tail filled in from the germline J gene. The chain has TRBV30 and TRBJ1-5; D is possibly TRBD1 (5 bases). V lost 2 bases to trimming and J lost 0 bases, with 11 bases between them. CDR1 is GTSNPN and CDR2 is SVGIG in the germline V gene (reference sequence). The CDR3 is made up of 15 amino acids. The DNA read from the CDR3 is TGTGCCTGGAGTACCCAGGGAAATAGCAATCAGCCC. Encoded protein: CAWSTQGNSNQP. The full CDR3 is CAWSTQGNSNQPQHF.

The CDR3: CSARGQRYTDTQYF. Incomplete CDR3 DNA: TGCAGTGCTAGAGGTCAGAGGTACACAGATACG. The rearrangement joins TRBV20-1 to TRBJ2-3; D unresolved. The CDR3 goes on 3 residues after the read ends, and that part is filled in from the germline J gene. CDR1 is DFQATT and CDR2 is SNEGSKA in the germline V gene (reference sequence). Deletions cut 1 base from V and 2 bases from J, with 10 bases between. The CDR3 is 14 amino acids.

In regard to this clone: The read stops 3 residues short of the end of the CDR3; the missing end is completed from the germline J gene. J is TRBJ1-2 and V is TRBV11-2, with D maybe TRBD1 (5 bases). Trimming stripped 3 bases from V and 7 bases from J, with 12 bases between. Germline CDR1 SGHAT, CDR2 FQNNGV. This CDR3 region has 13 residues. CDR3 in amino acids: CASSFQATGGYTF. Partial CDR3 DNA: TGTGCCAGCAGCTTCCAGGCAACAGGTGGC.

About this clone: With the read ending 3 residues before the CDR3 end, the germline J gene is used to fill in that end. The V call is TRBV2, the J call TRBJ2-1, with 11 bases fitting TRBD1. Trimming took 7 bases from V and 6 from J; bases not matched to a gene: 2. Germline CDR1 and CDR2: SNHLY and FYNNEI. This CDR3 region has 13 residues. This CDR3 reads CASNGQGANEQFF. CDR3 DNA, as far as it was read: TGTGCCAGCAACGGACAGGGGGCCAATGAG.

Turning to this clone: The read ends 3 residues early relative to the CDR3; the germline J gene fills the gap. V gene TRBV20-1 combines with J gene TRBJ1-4; 8 nucleotides agree with TRBD1. This CDR3 has 16 amino acids. Germline CDR1 is DFQATT and CDR2 is SNEGSKA (reference sequence). V shed 3 bases and J 8 bases; nucleotides not matched to a gene: 14. Incomplete CDR3 DNA: TGCAGTGCTAGTGGACAGGGCTTCGGGGAGTGGGAAAAA. Residues: CSASGQGFGEWEK. The whole CDR3 region reads CSASGQGFGEWEKLFF.

Notes on this clone: The missing CDR3 end, 3 residues past where the read stops, is filled in from the germline J gene. The chain combines TRBV28 with TRBJ1-2, with 7 bases identical to TRBD1. CDR1 and CDR2 from the germline V gene are MDHEN and SYDVKM. The CDR3 spans 13 residues. V dropped 8 bases and J dropped 4; count of bases not matched to a gene: 7. The sequenced part of the CDR3 DNA is TGTGCCAGCTGCCCGACAGGGATCTATGGC. Its translation: CASCPTGIYG. The CDR3, in full, reads CASCPTGIYGYTF.

A word on this clone: The CDR3 end falls 3 residues outside the read, so it is completed with the germline J gene. The chain has TRBV20-1 and TRBJ2-3; 7 positions match TRBD1. V trimming: 3 bases; J trimming: 3 bases; junction bases outside the gene matches: 3. CDR3 size: 13 residues. Germline CDR1 is DFQATT and CDR2 is SNEGSKA (reference sequence). CDR3 DNA, as far as it was read: TGCAGTGCTAGCAACAGGGGAACAGATACG. The encoded protein is CSASNRGTDT. The complete CDR3 sequence is CSASNRGTDTQYF.

A remark on this clone: The CDR3 extends 3 residues past the end of the read, so its final part is completed from the germline J gene. The chain couples TRBV19 to TRBJ1-5; D is perhaps TRBD1 (5 bases). The CDR3 length is 19 residues. Germline V lookup: CDR1 LNHDA, CDR2 SQIVND (reference sequence). V lost 3 bases, J lost 3 bases, and 24 bases lay in between. The CDR3 sequence is CASSIGRGIGMWNNQPQHF. CDR3 DNA, as far as it was read: TGTGCCAGTAGTATCGGGAGGGGTATAGGGATGTGGAACAATCAGCCC. Full variable domain (remainder filled in from reference TRBV19 and TRBJ1-5): DGGITQSPKYLFRKEGQNVTLSCEQNLNHDAMYWYRQDPGQGLRLIYYSQIVNDFQKGDIAEGYSVSREKKESFPLTVTSAQKNPTAFYLCASSIGRGIGMWNNQPQHFGDGTRLSIL.

Remarks on this clone: The read gets to within 3 residues of the CDR3 end, and the germline J gene fills in the rest. This chain uses TRBV2 with TRBJ1-1, with D perhaps TRBD1 (6 bases). Germline CDR1 and CDR2: SNHLY and FYNNEI. This CDR3 is built from 13 residues. V lost 4 bases to trimming and J lost 4 bases, with 10 bases between them. The sequenced CDR3 bases are TGTGCCAGCAGTGTGGGGGCCGGCACTGAA. Its protein product is CASSVGAGTE. The full-length CDR3 reads as CASSVGAGTEAFF.

For this clone: The CDR3 end lies 3 residues beyond the end of the read and is filled in from the germline J gene. The chain couples TRBV2 to TRBJ1-2; 10 positions agree with TRBD1. This CDR3 comprises 12 residues. Germline CDR1 and CDR2: SNHLY and FYNNEI. CDR3 DNA (partial): TGTGCCAGCGATACAAGGACAGGGGGA. It codes for CASDTRTGG. The entire CDR3 protein is CASDTRTGGYTF.

As regards this clone: The read terminates 3 residues ahead of where the CDR3 ends, so the germline J gene completes it. This chain connects TRBV6-4 to TRBJ1-2; D might be TRBD1 (5 bases). CDR1 and CDR2 (germline): MRHNA, SNTAGT. CDR3 size: 15 residues. Trimming pared 0 bases from V and 5 bases from J, leaving 13 bases between. The sequenced CDR3 bases are TGTGCCAGCAGTGACTCGTCTTCAGAGGGGTATGGC. It translates to CASSDSSSEGYG. The CDR3 reads in full as CASSDSSSEGYGYTF.